This TCR beta chain was sequenced during a study of T-cell reconstitution after alpha-beta-depleted transplantation in children. Study results and caveats: Fresh T-cell production supplied most of the T-cell counts and diversity seen one year after transplant. Reportedly, alpha-beta T cells present about two months post-transplant originated from several hundred expanded clones of graft origin. After transplant, high TCRbeta diversity at day 60 in some patients arose from surviving recipient T cells and thymic progenitors.

A TCRbeta library incorporating unique molecular identifiers was prepared. TCRdb itself ran the PCR reads through MiXCR, one entry per CDR3 protein. The profile shows 900,000 or so distinct CDR3 sequences, roughly 15% of them singletons. Of note for this clonotype: Antigen unknown.

The receptor was isolated from a male patient between 10 and 17 years old who had a stem cell transplant for acute lymphoblastic leukemia, so the T cells may come from the graft donor. This material consisted of PBMCs, mostly from graft donor cells, taken 360 days after TCRalphabeta/CD19-depleted stem cell transplant.

CDR3 sequence (DNA): TGCGCCAGCAGCCAAGACCAGACAGGTATAACGCCCAATCAGCCCCAGCATTTT. It codes for CASSQDQTGITPNQPQHF. The chain carries TRBV4-1 and TRBJ1-5; D perhaps matches TRBD1 (6 bases). This CDR3 region has 18 residues. Deletions cut 0 bases from V and 3 bases from J, with 18 bases between. The germline CDR1 and CDR2 sequences are MGHRA and YSYEKL.